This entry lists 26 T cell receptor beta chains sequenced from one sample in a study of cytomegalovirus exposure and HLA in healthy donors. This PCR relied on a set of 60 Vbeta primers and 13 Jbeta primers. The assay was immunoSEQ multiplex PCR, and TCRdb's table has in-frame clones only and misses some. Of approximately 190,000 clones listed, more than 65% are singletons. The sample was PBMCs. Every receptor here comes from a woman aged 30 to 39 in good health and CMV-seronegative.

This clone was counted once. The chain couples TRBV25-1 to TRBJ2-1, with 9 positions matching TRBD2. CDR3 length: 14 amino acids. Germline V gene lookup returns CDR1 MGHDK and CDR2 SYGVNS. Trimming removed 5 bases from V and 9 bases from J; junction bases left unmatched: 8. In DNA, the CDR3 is TGTGCCAGCAGTTATGGGACTAGCATTATTGAGCAGTTCTTC. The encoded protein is CASSYGTSIIEQFF.

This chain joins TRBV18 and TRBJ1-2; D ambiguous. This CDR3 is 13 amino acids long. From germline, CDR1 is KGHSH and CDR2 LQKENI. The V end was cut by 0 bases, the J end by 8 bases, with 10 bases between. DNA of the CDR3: TGTGCCAGCTCACCACCGGTACGGGGAGGCTACACCTTC. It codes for CASSPPVRGGYTF.

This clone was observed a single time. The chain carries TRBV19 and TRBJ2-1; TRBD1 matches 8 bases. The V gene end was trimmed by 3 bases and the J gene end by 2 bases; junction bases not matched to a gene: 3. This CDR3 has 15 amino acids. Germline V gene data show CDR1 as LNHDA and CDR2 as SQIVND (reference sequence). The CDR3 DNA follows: TGTGCCAGTAGTATGGGGACAGGCCCCTACAATGAGCAGTTCTTC. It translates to CASSMGTGPYNEQFF.

This chain's CDR3 is CASSPDKISGNTIYF. The CDR3 DNA follows: TGTGCCAGCTCACCGGACAAGATCTCTGGAAACACCATATATTTT. V usage is TRBV18 and J usage is TRBJ1-3, with D perhaps TRBD1 (5 bases). The CDR3 spans 15 residues. Trimming removed 3 bases from V and 0 bases from J, with 9 bases in between. Germline CDR1 KGHSH, CDR2 LQKENI. The full variable domain, completed using reference TRBV18 and TRBJ1-3, is NAGVMQNPRHLVRRRGQEARLRCSPMKGHSHVYWYRQLPEEGLKFMVYLQKENIIDESGMPKERFSAEFPKEGPSILRIQQVVRGDSAAYFCASSPDKISGNTIYFGEGSWLTVV.

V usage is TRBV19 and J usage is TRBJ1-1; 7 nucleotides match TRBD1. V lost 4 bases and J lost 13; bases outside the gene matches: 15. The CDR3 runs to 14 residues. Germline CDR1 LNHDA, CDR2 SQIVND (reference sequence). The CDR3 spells CASSNQGVTGKGFF. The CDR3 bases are TGTGCCAGTAGTAATCAGGGGGTGACCGGGAAAGGTTTCTTT.

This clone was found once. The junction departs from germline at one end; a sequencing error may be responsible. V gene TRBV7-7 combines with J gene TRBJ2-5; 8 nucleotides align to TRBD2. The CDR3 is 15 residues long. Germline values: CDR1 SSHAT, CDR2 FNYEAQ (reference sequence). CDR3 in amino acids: CASSLGPGGQETQYF. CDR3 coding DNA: TGTGCTAGCAGCTTAGGGCCGGGAGGGCAAGAGACCCAGTACTTC.

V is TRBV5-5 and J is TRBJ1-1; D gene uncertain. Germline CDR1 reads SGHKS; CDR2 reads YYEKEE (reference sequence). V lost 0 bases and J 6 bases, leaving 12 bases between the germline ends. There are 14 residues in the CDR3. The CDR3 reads CASSLATGSPEAFF. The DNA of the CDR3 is TGTGCCAGCAGCTTGGCCACCGGGTCCCCTGAAGCTTTCTTT.

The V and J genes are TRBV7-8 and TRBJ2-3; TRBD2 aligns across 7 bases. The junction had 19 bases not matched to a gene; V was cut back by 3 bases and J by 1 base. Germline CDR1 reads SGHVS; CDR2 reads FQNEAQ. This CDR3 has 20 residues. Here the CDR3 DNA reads TGTGCCAGCAGCTTGCTTAGGTGGGGCGGGGGAACAAGGGGCACAGATACGCAGTATTTT. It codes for CASSLLRWGGGTRGTDTQYF.

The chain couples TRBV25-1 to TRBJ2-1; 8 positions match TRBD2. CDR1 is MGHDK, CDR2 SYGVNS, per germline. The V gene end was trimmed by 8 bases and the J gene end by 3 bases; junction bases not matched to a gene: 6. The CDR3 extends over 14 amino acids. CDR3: CASQLADLYNEQFF. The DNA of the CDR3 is TGTGCCAGCCAACTAGCGGATCTCTACAATGAGCAGTTCTTC.

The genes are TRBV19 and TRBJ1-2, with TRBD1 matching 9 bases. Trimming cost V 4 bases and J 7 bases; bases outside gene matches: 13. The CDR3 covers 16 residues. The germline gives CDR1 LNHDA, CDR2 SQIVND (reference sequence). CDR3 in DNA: TGTGCCAGTAGTACCCTCGGGACAGGGAAGCCCCTTGGCTACACCTTC. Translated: CASSTLGTGKPLGYTF. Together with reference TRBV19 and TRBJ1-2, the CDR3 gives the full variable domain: DGGITQSPKYLFRKEGQNVTLSCEQNLNHDAMYWYRQDPGQGLRLIYYSQIVNDFQKGDIAEGYSVSREKKESFPLTVTSAQKNPTAFYLCASSTLGTGKPLGYTFGSGTRLTVV.

In DNA form, the CDR3 reads TGTGCCAGCAGTCTCCTCCGGGGGGCAGGGGATAATGAAAAACTGTTTTTT. Its protein is CASSLLRGAGDNEKLFF. This chain connects TRBV27 to TRBJ1-4; maybe TRBD1 (6 bases). Trimming stripped 5 bases from V and 4 bases from J, with 20 bases between. The CDR3 sequence is 17 residues long. Germline V gives CDR1 MNHEY, CDR2 SMNVEV (reference sequence).

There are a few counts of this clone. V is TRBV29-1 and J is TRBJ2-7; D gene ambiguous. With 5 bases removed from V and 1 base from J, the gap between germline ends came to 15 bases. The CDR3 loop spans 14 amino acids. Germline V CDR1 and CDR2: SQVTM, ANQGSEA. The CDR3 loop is CSVFNSPPSYEQYF. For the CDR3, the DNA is TGCAGCGTTTTTAACAGCCCTCCTTCCTACGAGCAGTACTTC.

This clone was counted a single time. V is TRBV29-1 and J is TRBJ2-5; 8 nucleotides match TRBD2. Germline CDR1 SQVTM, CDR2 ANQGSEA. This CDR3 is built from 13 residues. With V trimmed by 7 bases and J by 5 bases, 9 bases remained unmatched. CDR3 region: CSAGSGRRETQYF. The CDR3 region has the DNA TGCAGCGCCGGGAGCGGGAGACGGGAGACCCAGTACTTC.

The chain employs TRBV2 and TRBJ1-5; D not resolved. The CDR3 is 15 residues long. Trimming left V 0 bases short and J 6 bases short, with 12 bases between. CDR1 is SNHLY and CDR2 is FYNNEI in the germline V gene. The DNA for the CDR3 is TGTGCCAGCAGTGAAGCGCTCGGTGGGCGTCAGCCCCAGCATTTT. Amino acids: CASSEALGGRQPQHF.

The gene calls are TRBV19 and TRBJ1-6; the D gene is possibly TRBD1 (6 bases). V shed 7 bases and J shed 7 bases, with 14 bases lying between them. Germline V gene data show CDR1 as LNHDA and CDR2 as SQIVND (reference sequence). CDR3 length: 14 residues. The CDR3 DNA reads TGTGCCAGTACCACGGACAGACGGAATTCACCCCTCCACTTT. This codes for CASTTDRRNSPLHF.

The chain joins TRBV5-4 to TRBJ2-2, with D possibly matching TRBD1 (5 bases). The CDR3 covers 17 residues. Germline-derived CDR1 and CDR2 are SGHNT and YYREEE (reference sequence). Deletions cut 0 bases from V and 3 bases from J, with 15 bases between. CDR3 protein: CASSLAEKGHDTGELFF. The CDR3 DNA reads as TGTGCCAGCAGCTTGGCCGAAAAGGGGCACGACACCGGGGAGCTGTTTTTT.

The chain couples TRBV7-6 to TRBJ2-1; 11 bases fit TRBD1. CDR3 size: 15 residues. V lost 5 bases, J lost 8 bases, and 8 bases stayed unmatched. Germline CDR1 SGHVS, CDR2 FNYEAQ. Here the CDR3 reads CASSQSGQGAHEQFF. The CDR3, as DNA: TGTGCCAGCAGCCAATCCGGACAGGGGGCCCATGAGCAGTTCTTC.

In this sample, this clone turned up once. The CDR3 is CASSGAGVRTDTQYF. CDR3 sequence (DNA): TGTGCCAGTAGTGGAGCGGGAGTCAGAACAGATACGCAGTATTTT. V usage is TRBV19 and J usage is TRBJ2-3, with 8 bases that match TRBD2. Germline CDR1 reads LNHDA; CDR2 reads SQIVND (reference sequence). V gave up 5 bases and J gave up 3 bases; unmatched junction bases: 7. There are 15 residues in the CDR3.

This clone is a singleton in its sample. The CDR3 region is CASSGDRLTDTQYF. As DNA, the CDR3 is TGTGCCAGCAGTGGTGACAGACTCACAGATACGCAGTATTTT. The J gene is TRBJ2-3, the V gene TRBV25-1; possibly TRBD1 for D (5 bases). This CDR3 region has 14 residues. V lost 4 bases and J 2 bases, leaving 10 bases between the germline ends. Germline V gives CDR1 MGHDK, CDR2 SYGVNS.

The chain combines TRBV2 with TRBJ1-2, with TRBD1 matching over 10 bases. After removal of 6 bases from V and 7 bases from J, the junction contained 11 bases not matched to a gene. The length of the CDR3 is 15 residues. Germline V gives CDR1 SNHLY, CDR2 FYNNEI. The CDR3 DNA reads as TGTGCCAGCAGGACCCGGGGACAGGGGTTGCGTGGCTACACCTTC. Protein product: CASRTRGQGLRGYTF.

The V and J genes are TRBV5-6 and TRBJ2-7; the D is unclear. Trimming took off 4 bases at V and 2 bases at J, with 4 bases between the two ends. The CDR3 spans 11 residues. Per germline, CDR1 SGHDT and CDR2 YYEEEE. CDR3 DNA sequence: TGTGCCAGCAGCCACACCTACGAGCAGTACTTC. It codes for CASSHTYEQYF.

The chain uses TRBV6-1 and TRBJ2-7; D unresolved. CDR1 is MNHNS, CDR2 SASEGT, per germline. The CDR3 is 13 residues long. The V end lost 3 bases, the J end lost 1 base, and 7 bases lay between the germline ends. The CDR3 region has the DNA TGTGCCAGCAGTGAGGCCAGGTCCTACGAGCAGTACTTC. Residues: CASSEARSYEQYF.

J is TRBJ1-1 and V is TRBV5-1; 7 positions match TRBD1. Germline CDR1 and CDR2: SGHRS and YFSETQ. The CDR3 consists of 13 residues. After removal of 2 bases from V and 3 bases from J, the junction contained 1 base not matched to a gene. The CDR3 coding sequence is TGCGCCAGCAGCTTCGGGACAGACACTGAAGCTTTCTTT. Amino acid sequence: CASSFGTDTEAFF.

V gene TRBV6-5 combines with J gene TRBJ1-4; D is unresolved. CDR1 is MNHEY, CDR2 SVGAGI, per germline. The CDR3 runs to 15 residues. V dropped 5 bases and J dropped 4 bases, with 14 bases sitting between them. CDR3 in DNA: TGTGCCAGCAGTCTTAAGCCGGGAAGTAATGAAAAACTGTTTTTT. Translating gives CASSLKPGSNEKLFF.

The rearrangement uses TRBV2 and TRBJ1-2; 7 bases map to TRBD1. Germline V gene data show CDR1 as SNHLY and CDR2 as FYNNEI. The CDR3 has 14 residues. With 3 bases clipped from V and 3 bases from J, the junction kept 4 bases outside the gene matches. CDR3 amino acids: CASSDRGVDYGYTF. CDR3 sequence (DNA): TGTGCCAGCAGTGACAGGGGGGTAGACTATGGCTACACCTTC.

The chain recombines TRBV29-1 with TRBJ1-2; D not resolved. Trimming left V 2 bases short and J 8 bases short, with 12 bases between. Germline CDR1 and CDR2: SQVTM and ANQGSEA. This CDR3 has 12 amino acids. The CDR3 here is CSVEKLPGGYTF. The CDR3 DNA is TGCAGCGTTGAAAAACTACCCGGGGGCTACACCTTC.